This T cell receptor (beta chain) was identified during a study of CD8+CD57+ T cells in acquired aplastic anemia. There are many counts of this clonotype. Antigen: not known. Study-wide results and limits: Approximately 27 CD8+ CDR3 sequences occurred in both the patients and the controls.

Selection for sequencing was limited to patients who had shown CD8+CD57+ cell expansion by flow cytometry. TCR beta VDJ and CDR3 profiling used genomic DNA as template. Each CDR3 protein gets one entry after TCRdb re-called the reads with MiXCR. The sample contains around 290,000 distinct CDR3 sequences, 56% of which appear only once. The CDR3 consists of 18 residues. The ends lost 6 bases at V and 0 bases at J; junction bases unmatched: 8. The germline gives CDR1 MNHEY, CDR2 SMNVEV (reference sequence). What was sequenced was sorted CD4+, CD8+, or CD8+CD57+ T cells (not recorded which) from PBMCs. V gene TRBV27 combines with J gene TRBJ2-7; 16 bases align to TRBD2. The TCR comes from a human donor with aplastic anemia. In DNA, the CDR3 is TGTGCCAGCAGCCTAAGGGGACTAGCGGGGGGGCTCTCCTACGAGCAGTACTTC. Protein product: CASSLRGLAGGLSYEQYF.